Presented here are 8 T cell receptor beta chains from one specimen sequenced in a study of a mutant IDH1 vaccine in newly diagnosed glioma. Antigen specificity for these receptors is unknown. The data were produced by immunoSEQ multiplex PCR, yet TCRdb's version contains in-frame clones alone and is incomplete. The profile shows around 53,000 clones, roughly 80% of them singletons. Time point described: week 35, safety follow-up. Vaccination used 300 ug of mutant IDH1 20-mer peptide per dose, with topical imiquimod. The sequences come from PBMCs, collected from a glioma patient whose treatment included an IDH1 peptide vaccine. Receptor source: a man aged 40-49 years with glioma.

This rearrangement joins TRBV2 to TRBJ2-7, with D possibly being TRBD2 (5 bases). This CDR3 contains 14 residues. Germline V gene data show CDR1 as SNHLY and CDR2 as FYNNEI. V lost 7 bases to trimming and J lost 7 bases, with 20 bases between them. CDR3 amino acids: CASTLIPLTGEQYF. CDR3 bases: TGTGCCAGCACCCTCATCCCCCTCACGGGGGAGCAGTACTTC.

Only one count was recorded for this clone. The chain carries TRBV7-2 and TRBJ2-5, with a weak D call TRBD1 (5 bases). The ends were cut back, 2 bases at V and 1 base at J, with 14 bases in the middle. This CDR3 is built from 16 residues. Germline CDR1 is SGHTA and CDR2 is FQGNSA. The CDR3, as DNA: TGTGCCAGCAGCTTATACCAGGGCGGAACCCAAGAGACCCAGTACTTC. Amino acids: CASSLYQGGTQETQYF.

The genes are TRBV5-6 and TRBJ1-1; D call uncertain. The CDR3 length is 14 residues. Germline-derived CDR1 and CDR2 are SGHDT and YYEEEE. V gave up 3 bases and J gave up 0 bases, with 9 bases separating them. The CDR3 DNA sequence: TGTGCCAGCAGCTATTTCGACGTGAACACTGAAGCTTTCTTT. Translating gives CASSYFDVNTEAFF.

J is TRBJ2-1 and V is TRBV5-1, with 12 bases that match TRBD2. The CDR3 has 14 amino acids. After removal of 8 bases from V and 2 bases from J, the junction contained 2 bases not matched to a gene. Germline lookup yields CDR1 SGHRS and CDR2 YFSETQ. CDR3 bases: TGCGCCAGTCGACTAGCGGGGGCCTACAATGAGCAGTTCTTC. Translated: CASRLAGAYNEQFF. Drawing the rest from reference TRBV5-1 and TRBJ2-1, the complete variable domain is KAGVTQTPRYLIKTRGQQVTLSCSPISGHRSVSWYQQTPGQGLQFLFEYFSETQRNKGNFPGRFSGRQFSNSRSEMNVSTLELGDSALYLCASRLAGAYNEQFFGPGTRLTVL.

The chain carries TRBV29-1 and TRBJ2-6; weak D call: TRBD1 (5 bases). Trimming took 5 bases from V and 1 from J, leaving 12 bases between them. CDR1 SQVTM and CDR2 ANQGSEA come from the germline V gene. The CDR3 contains 15 residues. The CDR3 loop is CSVSISGSGANVLTF. CDR3 in DNA: TGCAGCGTTTCAATTTCAGGGTCTGGGGCCAACGTCCTGACTTTC.

The chain uses TRBV2 and TRBJ1-1; no clear D gene. The ends were cut back, 4 bases at V and 4 bases at J, with 10 bases in the middle. Germline V CDR1 and CDR2: SNHLY, FYNNEI. The CDR3 has 13 residues. The CDR3 DNA reads as TGTGCCAGCAGTGCGGCAGGCCTCACTGAAGCTTTCTTT. It is translated as CASSAAGLTEAFF. Based on the CDR3 plus reference TRBV2 and TRBJ1-1, the full variable domain is EPEVTQTPSHQVTQMGQEVILRCVPISNHLYFYWYRQILGQKVEFLVSFYNNEISEKSEIFDDQFSVERPDGSNFTLKIRSTKLEDSAMYFCASSAAGLTEAFFGQGTRLTVV.

The genes are TRBV18 and TRBJ2-1; 8 nucleotides agree with TRBD1. Looked up from germline, CDR1 is KGHSH and CDR2 is LQKENI. The CDR3 consists of 14 residues. Trimming took 0 bases from V and 10 from J; bases not matched to a gene: 5. The CDR3 sequence is CASSPPDPGGEQFF. The CDR3 DNA reads TGTGCCAGCTCACCACCGGACCCAGGGGGCGAGCAGTTCTTC.

The V and J genes are TRBV5-1 and TRBJ2-7; D possibly corresponds to TRBD1 (5 bases). Germline assignment: CDR1 SGHRS and CDR2 YFSETQ. The length of the CDR3 is 15 residues. V was clipped by 0 bases and J by 2 bases, with 12 bases between them. The CDR3 sequence: CASSLDPGSTYEQYF. In nucleotides, the CDR3 is TGCGCCAGCAGCTTGGATCCAGGGTCCACCTACGAGCAGTACTTC.